This TCR beta chain was observed in a study of regulatory T cells in long-lasting Graves disease. Time point described: newly diagnosed GD, antithyroid drugs for less than 3 months. Construction of the TCR library relied on RNA isolated from PBMCs. This clonotype was detected many times. Relying on iRepertoire HTBI primers and Arm-PCR of CDR3 regions, the team built TCR beta libraries. One entry per CDR3 protein, called by TCRdb with MiXCR from the multiplex PCR reads. The sample shows around 500,000 distinct CDR3 sequences, 13% of them seen only once. The V gene's germline CDR1 is DFQATT and CDR2 SNEGSKA (reference sequence). V was trimmed by 2 bases and J by 3 bases, leaving 14 bases between them. CDR3 size: 14 residues. This sample also appeared in a second study, on T cells in Graves' hyperthyroidism and ophthalmopathy.

This TCR was sampled from a man younger than 45 with Graves disease. The specimen was peripheral blood mononuclear cells (PBMCs), collected at new diagnosis, from a patient treated with antithyroid drugs. This chain uses TRBV20-1 with TRBJ2-7; a weak D match, TRBD1 (5 bases). CDR3 DNA: TGCAGTGCTAGAATCTGGGGCTCCCTCTACGAGCAGTACTTC. Its translation is CSARIWGSLYEQYF.